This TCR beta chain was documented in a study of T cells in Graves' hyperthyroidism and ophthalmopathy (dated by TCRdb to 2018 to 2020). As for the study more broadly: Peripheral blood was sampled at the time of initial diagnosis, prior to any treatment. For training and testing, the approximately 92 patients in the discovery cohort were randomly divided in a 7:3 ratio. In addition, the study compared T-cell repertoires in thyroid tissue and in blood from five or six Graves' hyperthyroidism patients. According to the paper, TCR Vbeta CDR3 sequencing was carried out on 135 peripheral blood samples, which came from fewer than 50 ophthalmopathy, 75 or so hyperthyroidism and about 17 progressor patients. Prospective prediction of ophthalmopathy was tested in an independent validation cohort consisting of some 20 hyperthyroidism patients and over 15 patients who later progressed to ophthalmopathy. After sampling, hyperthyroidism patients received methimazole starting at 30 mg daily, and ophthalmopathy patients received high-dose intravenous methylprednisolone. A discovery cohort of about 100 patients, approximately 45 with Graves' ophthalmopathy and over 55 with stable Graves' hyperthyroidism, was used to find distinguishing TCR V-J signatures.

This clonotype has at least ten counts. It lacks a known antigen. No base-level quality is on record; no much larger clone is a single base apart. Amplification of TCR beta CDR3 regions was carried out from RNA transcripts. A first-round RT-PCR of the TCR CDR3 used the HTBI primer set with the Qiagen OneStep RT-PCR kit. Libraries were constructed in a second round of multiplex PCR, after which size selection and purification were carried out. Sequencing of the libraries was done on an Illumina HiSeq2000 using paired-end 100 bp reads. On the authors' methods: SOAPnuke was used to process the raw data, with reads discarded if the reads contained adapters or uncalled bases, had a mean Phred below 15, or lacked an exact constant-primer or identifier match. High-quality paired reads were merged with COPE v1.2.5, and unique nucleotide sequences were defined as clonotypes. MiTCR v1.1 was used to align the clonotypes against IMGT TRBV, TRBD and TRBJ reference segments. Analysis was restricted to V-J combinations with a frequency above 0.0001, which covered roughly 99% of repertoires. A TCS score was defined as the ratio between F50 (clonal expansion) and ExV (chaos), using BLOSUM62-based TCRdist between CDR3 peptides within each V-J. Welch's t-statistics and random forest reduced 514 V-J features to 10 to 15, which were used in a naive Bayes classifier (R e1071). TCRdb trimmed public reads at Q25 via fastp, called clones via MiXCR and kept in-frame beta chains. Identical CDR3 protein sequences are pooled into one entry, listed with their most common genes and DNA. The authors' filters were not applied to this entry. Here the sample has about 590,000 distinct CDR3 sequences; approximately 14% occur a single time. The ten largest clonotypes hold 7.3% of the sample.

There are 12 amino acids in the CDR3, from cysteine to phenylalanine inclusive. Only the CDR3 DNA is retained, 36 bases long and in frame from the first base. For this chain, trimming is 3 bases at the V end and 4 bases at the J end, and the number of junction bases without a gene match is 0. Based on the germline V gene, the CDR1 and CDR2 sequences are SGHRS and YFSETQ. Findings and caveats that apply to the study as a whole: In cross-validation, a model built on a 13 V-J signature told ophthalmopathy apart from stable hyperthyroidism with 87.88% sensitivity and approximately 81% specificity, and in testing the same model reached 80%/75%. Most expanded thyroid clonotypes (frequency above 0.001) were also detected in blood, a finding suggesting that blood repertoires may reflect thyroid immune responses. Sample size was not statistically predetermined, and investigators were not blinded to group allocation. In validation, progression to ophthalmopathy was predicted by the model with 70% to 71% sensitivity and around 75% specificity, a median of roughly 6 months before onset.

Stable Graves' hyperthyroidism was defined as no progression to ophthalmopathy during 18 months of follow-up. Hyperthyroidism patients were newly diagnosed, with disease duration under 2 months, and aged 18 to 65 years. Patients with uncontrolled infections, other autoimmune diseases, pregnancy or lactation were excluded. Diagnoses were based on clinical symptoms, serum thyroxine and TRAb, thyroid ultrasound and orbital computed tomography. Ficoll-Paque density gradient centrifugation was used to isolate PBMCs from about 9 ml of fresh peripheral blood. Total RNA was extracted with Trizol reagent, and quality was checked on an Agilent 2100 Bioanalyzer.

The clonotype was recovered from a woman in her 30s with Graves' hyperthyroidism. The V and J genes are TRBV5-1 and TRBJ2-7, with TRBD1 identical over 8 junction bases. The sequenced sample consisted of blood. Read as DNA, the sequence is TGCGCCAGCAGCTGGACAGGGTACGAGCAGTACTTC. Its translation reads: CASSWTGYEQYF.